This T cell receptor (beta chain) was recorded in a study of vaccination and CD4 T cells after COVID-19. In the study overall: Stimulation of cells relied on overlapping spike peptides derived from SARS-CoV-2, HCoV-NL63, HCoV-OC43 and HCoV-229E.

The trim removed 4 bases at V and 5 bases at J, leaving 3 bases unmatched. The CDR3 is 14 amino acids. The germline V gene has CDR1 LGHNA and CDR2 YNFKEQ. Oncomine TCR Beta short-read sequencing was applied to DNA from cultured CD4+ T cells. The genomic DNA was obtained from cultured CD4+ T cells by extraction with the QIAamp micro DNA kit. TCRdb fed the PCR reads into MiXCR, producing one record per CDR3 protein. This sample yields around 3,500 distinct CDR3 sequences, of which about a third are seen a single time; approximately 31% belongs to the top ten. A remark on this clonotype: The antigen remains unidentified.

Treatment indicated: approximately 9-day PBMC culture with coronavirus spike peptide pools or control peptides (ViraFEST assay). After expanding antigen-specific T cells with peptide pools, ViraFEST sequenced their TCRs. Investigators isolated CD4+ T cells by negative selection after about 11 days of culture. The sequenced material came from CD4+ T cells from blood, cultured in vitro. This chain uses TRBV4-2 with TRBJ1-5; 9 bases are shared with TRBD1. This clonotype was obtained from a human donor who had recovered from COVID-19. CDR3 in amino acids: CASSPRDRDQPQHF. DNA of the CDR3: TGTGCCAGCAGCCCCCGGGACAGGGATCAGCCCCAGCATTTT.